A single sample is the source of the 24 T cell receptor beta chains below, sequenced in a study of graft-versus-host responses after intestinal transplantation. TCRdb keeps only in-frame clones here, not all; method: immunoSEQ multiplex PCR. The table lists just under 50,000 clones, around 84% of them singletons. No antigen is known for these receptors. Sequencing used unstimulated CD4+ T cells sorted from spleen or lymph node cells, obtained before transplant. These receptors were obtained from a human donor who was the organ donor for an intestinal transplant.

The V call is TRBV5-1, the J call TRBJ1-1; D remains ambiguous. V gave up 2 bases and J gave up 1 base, with 3 bases separating them. CDR1 SGHRS and CDR2 YFSETQ come from the germline V gene. The CDR3 totals 12 residues. CDR3 coding DNA: TGCGCCAGCAGCTTATCGAACACTGAAGCTTTCTTT. Encoded protein: CASSLSNTEAFF.

With respect to this clone: Other DNA sequences in the sample encode the same CDR3. V gene TRBV7-9 combines with J gene TRBJ2-5, with 7 bases matching TRBD1. V dropped 1 base and J dropped 5; count of bases not matched to a gene: 7. Germline loops: CDR1 SEHNR, CDR2 FQNEAQ (reference sequence). The CDR3 contains 15 residues. The CDR3 loop is CASSLVSGGRETQYF. The CDR3 nucleotides read TGTGCCAGCAGCTTAGTATCAGGGGGTCGGGAGACCCAGTACTTC.

The chain employs TRBV6-5 and TRBJ1-4, with D unresolved. Per germline, CDR1 MNHEY and CDR2 SVGAGI. The ends were cut back, 5 bases at V and 7 bases at J, with 17 bases in the middle. This CDR3 has 15 residues. The CDR3 nucleotides read TGTGCCAGCAGTCTCTCCAAGGGTAAGAGTGAAAAACTGTTTTTT. Its translation is CASSLSKGKSEKLFF.

This rearrangement joins TRBV5-1 to TRBJ2-5; no definite D call. Trimming pared 0 bases from V and 1 base from J, leaving 4 bases between. CDR1 SGHRS and CDR2 YFSETQ come from the germline V gene. The CDR3 is 13 residues long. The CDR3 sequence: CASSLGSQETQYF. The DNA of the CDR3 is TGCGCCAGCAGCTTGGGGTCCCAAGAGACCCAGTACTTC.

The J gene is TRBJ2-7, the V gene TRBV12-1. TRBV12-1 is a recognized pseudogene. The length of the CDR3 is 13 residues. The CDR3 loop is CASSFLGSYEQYF. CDR3 DNA sequence: TGTGCCAGCAGCTTTCTGGGCTCCTACGAGCAGTACTTC.

The chain joins TRBV19 to TRBJ1-2, with unresolved D. The CDR3 runs to 14 residues. Germline V gives CDR1 LNHDA, CDR2 SQIVND (reference sequence). Trimming shortened V by 3 bases and J by 0 bases, and 8 bases separated the two germline ends. The CDR3 sequence is CASSIGSSNYGYTF. The CDR3 region has the DNA TGTGCCAGTAGTATTGGCTCCTCTAACTATGGCTACACCTTC. The full variable domain, in which reference TRBV19 and TRBJ1-2 provide the parts outside the CDR3, is DGGITQSPKYLFRKEGQNVTLSCEQNLNHDAMYWYRQDPGQGLRLIYYSQIVNDFQKGDIAEGYSVSREKKESFPLTVTSAQKNPTAFYLCASSIGSSNYGYTFGSGTRLTVV.

This clone was seen once. This sequence joins TRBV7-2 and TRBJ2-5, with 7 bases aligning to TRBD1. The germline V gene has CDR1 SGHTA and CDR2 FQGNSA. V dropped 3 bases and J dropped 2; count of bases not matched to a gene: 6. CDR3 length: 15 amino acids. The CDR3 loop reads CASSFQGTVQETQYF. In DNA form, the CDR3 reads TGTGCCAGCAGCTTTCAGGGGACAGTACAAGAGACCCAGTACTTC.

The genes are TRBV23-1 and TRBJ1-3; 11 positions agree with TRBD1. TRBV23-1 is an ORF, and what it does is uncertain. The CDR3 totals 20 residues. V dropped 0 bases and J dropped 0; count of bases not matched to a gene: 10. The CDR3 bases are TGCGCCAGCAGTCAATCGAAGGACAGGGGGCAAAATCTCTCTGGAAACACCATATATTTT. Protein sequence: CASSQSKDRGQNLSGNTIYF.

This clone was seen once. The chain links TRBV7-9 to TRBJ1-5, with TRBD1 identical over 7 bases. The germline gives CDR1 SEHNR, CDR2 FQNEAQ (reference sequence). Trimming cost V 5 bases and J 4 bases; bases outside gene matches: 5. The CDR3 has 14 residues. CDR3 region: CASSLGQPNQPQHF. The CDR3 DNA follows: TGTGCCAGCAGCCTGGGACAGCCGAATCAGCCCCAGCATTTT.

The rearrangement joins TRBV23-1 to TRBJ1-1, with D possibly being TRBD1 (6 bases). TRBV23-1 is designated an ORF whose function remains uncertain. V was cut by 3 bases and J by 0 bases, with 17 bases left in between. The CDR3 runs to 17 residues. CDR3 sequence (DNA): TGCGCCAGCAGTCATTGGGGGGGCGAAAGGATGAACACTGAAGCTTTCTTT. Its translation: CASSHWGGERMNTEAFF.

The chain's CDR3 is CASSYLTGTGSYEQYF. The CDR3 nucleotides read TGTGCCAGCAGTTACTTGACCGGGACAGGCTCTTACGAGCAGTACTTC. V gene TRBV6-5 combines with J gene TRBJ2-7; 8 nucleotides line up with TRBD1. CDR1 is MNHEY and CDR2 is SVGAGI in the germline V gene. The CDR3 runs to 16 residues. V dropped 1 base and J dropped 4; count of bases not matched to a gene: 9.

The J gene is TRBJ1-3, the V gene TRBV5-1; D gene uncertain. The CDR3 contains 16 residues. The V end lost 0 bases, the J end lost 0 bases, and 10 bases lay between the germline ends. CDR1 and CDR2 (germline): SGHRS, YFSETQ. The CDR3 sequence is CASSLASAHSGNTIYF. The DNA of the CDR3 is TGCGCCAGCAGCTTGGCCTCCGCACACTCTGGAAACACCATATATTTT.

The CDR3 nucleotides are TGCGCCACCCGGGACACCTACGAGCAGTACTTC. Translating gives CATRDTYEQYF. The chain has TRBV10-1 and TRBJ2-7; the D gene is possibly TRBD1 (6 bases). Germline CDR1 is WNHNN and CDR2 is SYGVQD (reference sequence). V was shortened by 10 bases and J by 2 bases, with 9 bases between the two germline ends. This CDR3 region has 11 residues.

This clone has just a few counts. V usage is TRBV6-1 and J usage is TRBJ2-3; 12 bases align to TRBD2. V shed 6 bases and J 7 bases; nucleotides not matched to a gene: 8. Germline CDR1 is MNHNS and CDR2 is SASEGT. The CDR3 runs 15 residues. The CDR3 coding sequence is TGTGCCAGCAGGGAACCGGGACTAGCGGGCCATACGCAGTATTTT. Protein: CASREPGLAGHTQYF.

Only a few counts were recorded for this clone. J is TRBJ2-7 and V is TRBV11-2; D assignment may be TRBD1 or TRBD2 (7 bases each). V was clipped by 2 bases and J by 6 bases, with 14 bases between them. The length of the CDR3 is 14 residues. Per germline, CDR1 SGHAT and CDR2 FQNNGV. The CDR3 is CASSLFARGGEQYF. The CDR3 nucleotides read TGTGCCAGCAGCTTATTCGCCAGGGGGGGCGAGCAGTACTTC.

The J gene is TRBJ2-3, the V gene TRBV4-2; the D gene could be TRBD1 or TRBD2 (5 bases each). The CDR3 extends over 18 amino acids. CDR1 and CDR2 (germline): LGHNA, YNFKEQ. V lost 0 bases and J lost 0, with 16 bases in between. CDR3 coding DNA: TGTGCCAGCAGCCAAGATCGGGACCTATTTACTAGCACAGATACGCAGTATTTT. It specifies CASSQDRDLFTSTDTQYF.

The CDR3 region is CASSPRDRAGYTF. In DNA, the CDR3 is TGTGCCAGCAGTCCCCGGGACAGGGCTGGCTACACCTTC. The chain uses TRBV6-6 and TRBJ1-2; 9 bases line up with TRBD1. The CDR3 loop spans 13 amino acids. Germline trimming cut 5 bases from V and 7 bases from J; bases unmatched to any gene: 5. Germline CDR1 MNHNY, CDR2 SVGAGI (reference sequence).

V gene TRBV6-1 combines with J gene TRBJ2-7; 7 nucleotides line up with TRBD2. Losses at the gene ends were 1 base for V and 2 bases for J; bases not matched to a gene: 20. Germline V gene data show CDR1 as MNHNS and CDR2 as SASEGT. The CDR3 extends over 20 amino acids. Here the CDR3 reads CASSEVPIGVLKREPYEQYF. In DNA form, the CDR3 reads TGTGCCAGCAGTGAAGTTCCGATTGGAGTTCTAAAGCGGGAACCCTACGAGCAGTACTTC.

The chain is built from TRBV10-2 and TRBJ2-1; D is uncertain. The germline V gene encodes CDR1 WSHSY and CDR2 SAAADI. V was trimmed by 6 bases and J by 0 bases, leaving 6 bases between them. The CDR3 covers 13 residues. CDR3 protein: CASSLTSYNEQFF. As DNA, the CDR3 is TGCGCCAGCAGCCTGACCTCCTACAATGAGCAGTTCTTC.

This clone was seen more than once but under ten times. The gene calls are TRBV27 and TRBJ1-3; possibly TRBD1 for D (5 bases). Trimming pared 3 bases from V and 2 bases from J, leaving 5 bases between. Germline CDR1 is MNHEY and CDR2 is SMNVEV (reference sequence). The CDR3 has 13 residues. The CDR3 DNA reads TGTGCCAGCAGTTTCAGGGCTGGAAACACCATATATTTT. This sequence encodes CASSFRAGNTIYF.

The rearrangement links TRBV10-3 to TRBJ1-5; D might be TRBD1 (6 bases). CDR3 length: 13 amino acids. Trimming took 4 bases from V and 6 from J, leaving 10 bases between them. Germline-derived CDR1 and CDR2 are ENHRY and SYGVKD. The chain's CDR3 is CAISAGAGQPQHF. The CDR3 DNA sequence: TGTGCCATCAGTGCAGGGGCGGGTCAGCCCCAGCATTTT.

V is TRBV10-3 and J is TRBJ2-3; D remains ambiguous. V was clipped by 6 bases and J by 4 bases, with 5 bases between them. The CDR3 extends over 11 amino acids. Germline loops: CDR1 ENHRY, CDR2 SYGVKD. The CDR3: CAIRLADTQYF. The CDR3 DNA reads as TGTGCCATCAGGCTAGCAGATACGCAGTATTTT.

The gene calls are TRBV6-6 and TRBJ1-2; perhaps TRBD1 as D (5 bases). V lost 0 bases and J 0 bases, leaving 11 bases between the germline ends. CDR3 length equals 16 residues. Germline CDR1 reads MNHNY; CDR2 reads SVGAGI (reference sequence). The DNA for the CDR3 is TGTGCCAGCAGTTACTCTCCCGGGGGGTCTAACTATGGCTACACCTTC. This codes for CASSYSPGGSNYGYTF.

There are a few counts of this clone. The rearrangement links TRBV13 to TRBJ1-3; a possible D gene is TRBD1 (5 bases). The CDR3 has 14 residues. Germline-derived CDR1 and CDR2 are PRHDT and FYEKMQ (reference sequence). The germline V and J ends were trimmed by 2 bases and 2 bases, with 7 bases remaining between them. The CDR3 spells CASSLRGAGNTIYF. The CDR3 DNA reads as TGTGCCAGCAGCTTAAGAGGGGCTGGAAACACCATATATTTT.